The 24 T cell receptor beta chains presented below share a single source sample, sequenced in a study of CD8 T cells in ankylosing spondylitis (dated by TCRdb to 2017 to 2019). Study-wide findings and limitations: A TCR beta motif made up of roughly eight highly homologous amino acid variants appeared to be characteristic of blood from ankylosing spondylitis patients.

Libraries came from 5' RACE. TCRdb records Illumina HiSeq 2500 as the sequencer. TCRdb passed the public sequencing reads through fastp at Q25 and MiXCR, retaining productive beta sequences. Rows merge per CDR3 protein into single entries with the most common DNA and genes. The sample table holds around 440,000 distinct CDR3 sequences, of which about a sixth were seen once. Around 0.92% of the sample is in the top ten clones. These receptors are not linked to any known antigen. What was sequenced was blood, either unsorted or a sorted T cell fraction (not recorded which). All receptors derive from a male donor with ankylosing spondylitis.

This clonotype appeared a few times. The CDR3 loop reads CASSTRTSGNNEQFF. The CDR3, as DNA: TGCGCCAGCAGCACCCGGACTAGCGGGAACAATGAGCAGTTCTTC. The rearrangement links TRBV5-1 to TRBJ2-1; TRBD2 aligns across 12 bases. Losses at the gene ends were 4 bases for V and 5 bases for J; bases not matched to a gene: 4. This CDR3 comprises 15 residues. Germline lookup yields CDR1 SGHRS and CDR2 YFSETQ.

The gene calls are TRBV29-1 and TRBJ2-2; D perhaps matches TRBD2 (5 bases). This CDR3 has 14 residues. V was cut by 5 bases and J by 6 bases, with 16 bases left in between. Germline lookup yields CDR1 SQVTM and CDR2 ANQGSEA. In DNA, the CDR3 is TGCAGCGTTTTAGTGGACTGGCGTTCCGGGGAGCTGTTTTTT. Translated, it gives CSVLVDWRSGELFF.

This clonotype was recorded at least ten times. The rearrangement links TRBV12-3 or TRBV12-4 to TRBJ2-7; 8 bases are shared with TRBD1. The CDR3 is 14 amino acids. Trimming cost V 0 bases and J 3 bases; bases outside gene matches: 1. The CDR3 nucleotides are TGTGCCAGCAGTTTAGCGGACAGGGTCTACGAGCAGTACTTC. Amino acid sequence: CASSLADRVYEQYF.

The CDR3 here is CASSPDLQQPQHF. CDR3 nucleotide sequence: TGTGCCAGCTCACCGGATTTACAGCAGCCCCAGCATTTT. The chain has TRBV18 and TRBJ1-5, with D hard to call. There are 13 residues in the CDR3. Germline-derived CDR1 and CDR2 are KGHSH and LQKENI. Trimming cost V 3 bases and J 7 bases, with 10 bases left between them.

There are a few counts of this clonotype. The rearrangement links TRBV20-1 to TRBJ2-5, with 10 bases aligning to TRBD2. The CDR3 extends over 14 amino acids. The V and J ends lost 5 bases and 5 bases, in that order; junction bases with no gene match: 8. Germline V gives CDR1 DFQATT, CDR2 SNEGSKA (reference sequence). In DNA, the CDR3 is TGCAGTGCTTCCGTCAGCGGGAGGGGGGAGACCCAGTACTTC. It encodes CSASVSGRGETQYF.

This chain connects TRBV20-1 to TRBJ1-6, with D tentatively TRBD1 (5 bases). Germline CDR1 DFQATT, CDR2 SNEGSKA (reference sequence). The CDR3 has 13 amino acids. The CDR3 sequence: CTSGGAKNSPLHF. The CDR3 nucleotides are TGCACCTCGGGAGGGGCAAAAAATTCACCCCTCCACTTT.

This chain connects TRBV7-2 to TRBJ1-5; 8 bases fit TRBD1. This CDR3 has 15 amino acids. Looked up from germline, CDR1 is SGHTA and CDR2 is FQGNSA. V shed 4 bases and J 0 bases; nucleotides not matched to a gene: 2. The CDR3 DNA sequence: TGTGCCAGCAGCTCACAGGGGGGTAGCAATCAGCCCCAGCATTTT. This encodes CASSSQGGSNQPQHF.

This clonotype was detected a few times. The V and J genes are TRBV6-1 and TRBJ2-7; 11 bases map to TRBD2. This CDR3 contains 15 residues. Trimming cost V 6 bases and J 3 bases; bases outside gene matches: 7. Germline V CDR1 and CDR2: MNHNS, SASEGT. The DNA of the CDR3 is TGTGCCAGCAGACCACGACTAGCGGGGAGCTACGAGCAGTACTTC. Translated, it gives CASRPRLAGSYEQYF.

Concerning this clonotype itself: This could be a read error, since a much larger clone is one nucleotide away. V is TRBV7-3 and J is TRBJ2-1; the D call may be TRBD1 or TRBD2 (6 bases each). Looked up from germline, CDR1 is SGHTA and CDR2 is FQGTGA. V was cut by 5 bases and J by 8 bases, with 10 bases left in between. The CDR3 is 12 residues long. The CDR3 spells CASSPGGYEQFF. As DNA, the CDR3 is TGTGCCAGCAGCCCCGGGGGCTATGAGCAGTTCTTC.

The chain is built from TRBV18 and TRBJ1-3; maybe TRBD1 (6 bases). Per germline, CDR1 KGHSH and CDR2 LQKENI. V was shortened by 6 bases and J by 6 bases, with 12 bases between the two germline ends. The CDR3 is 13 residues long. The CDR3 nucleotides read TGTGCCAGCTCCCAACAGGGCGAAAACACCATATATTTT. It specifies CASSQQGENTIYF. Based on the CDR3 plus reference TRBV18 and TRBJ1-3, the full variable domain is NAGVMQNPRHLVRRRGQEARLRCSPMKGHSHVYWYRQLPEEGLKFMVYLQKENIIDESGMPKERFSAEFPKEGPSILRIQQVVRGDSAAYFCASSQQGENTIYFGEGSWLTVV.

This clonotype was observed many times. The chain employs TRBV5-1 and TRBJ2-7, with 9 nucleotides matching TRBD1. V lost 7 bases, J lost 2 bases, and 7 bases stayed unmatched. CDR1 is SGHRS and CDR2 is YFSETQ in the germline V gene. This CDR3 region has 14 residues. The CDR3 here is CASSRDRATYEQYF. For the CDR3, the DNA is TGCGCCAGCTCTCGGGACAGGGCCACCTACGAGCAGTACTTC.

This chain uses TRBV29-1 with TRBJ1-1; no clear D. Germline CDR1 and CDR2: SQVTM and ANQGSEA. The V and J ends lost 7 bases and 5 bases respectively, with 17 bases between them. CDR3 size: 13 residues. The DNA of the CDR3 is TGCAGCGCCGAGTGGGGTTTAGGTACTGAAGCTTTCTTT. This codes for CSAEWGLGTEAFF.

The table lists this clonotype with many counts. J is TRBJ2-1 and V is TRBV4-3; 8 nucleotides match TRBD2. Germline CDR1 is LGHNA and CDR2 is YSLEER. This CDR3 is 17 amino acids long. J was trimmed by 0 bases and V by 1 base; bases with no gene match: 5. This chain's CDR3 is CASSQGTSGSSYNEQFF. In DNA form, the CDR3 reads TGCGCCAGCAGCCAAGGGACCAGCGGGAGCTCCTACAATGAGCAGTTCTTC.

The chain combines TRBV5-1 with TRBJ2-7; 12 bases agree with TRBD2. The closer fit of TRBJ2-1 to the DNA end suggests the J call may be wrong. CDR3 length: 16 residues. CDR1 SGHRS and CDR2 YFSETQ come from the germline V gene. CDR3 DNA sequence: TGCGCCAGCAGCTTGGTCAAGACTAGCGGGAGCTACGAGCAGTTCTTC. Its translation: CASSLVKTSGSYEQFF.

A word on this clonotype: The junction and the germline gene differ at one end; a read error may be behind it. The V call is TRBV20-1, the J call TRBJ2-3; 11 bases are shared with TRBD2. Germline CDR1 and CDR2: DFQATT and SNEGSKA (reference sequence). The CDR3 contains 16 residues. CDR3 sequence reads: CSARALAGGRTNTQYF. DNA of the CDR3: TGCAGTGCTAGAGCCCTAGCGGGAGGTCGCACAAATACGCAGTATTTT.

The rearrangement uses TRBV20-1 and TRBJ2-1, with a tentative D call TRBD1 (5 bases). V shed 2 bases and J shed 10 bases, with 12 bases lying between them. Germline CDR1 is DFQATT and CDR2 is SNEGSKA (reference sequence). The CDR3 has 12 residues. Here the CDR3 reads CSARSGHLEQFF. CDR3 DNA sequence: TGCAGTGCTAGATCTGGACACCTGGAGCAGTTCTTC.

The V call is TRBV20-1, the J call TRBJ2-5; 10 bases line up with TRBD1. This CDR3 is built from 15 residues. Trimming at V came to 5 bases and at J to 4 bases, leaving 10 bases not matched to a gene. From germline, CDR1 is DFQATT and CDR2 SNEGSKA (reference sequence). DNA for the CDR3: TGCAGTGCTCTCGGACAGGGGGAAGGTCGAGAGACCCAGTACTTC. Its protein product is CSALGQGEGRETQYF.

This clonotype was detected only a few times. The rearrangement links TRBV18 to TRBJ2-2; 11 bases are a match to TRBD1. The J segment lost 2 bases and the V segment lost 3 bases, leaving 2 bases of the junction unmatched. Germline V gene sequence: CDR1 KGHSH, CDR2 LQKENI. The CDR3 length is 16 residues. This CDR3 reads CASSPWTGGNTGELFF. CDR3 bases: TGTGCCAGCTCACCCTGGACAGGGGGCAACACCGGGGAGCTGTTTTTT.

The V and J genes are TRBV28 and TRBJ1-5; 9 positions match TRBD1. Germline loops: CDR1 MDHEN, CDR2 SYDVKM. With 6 bases clipped from V and 1 base from J, the junction kept 1 base outside the gene matches. The CDR3 consists of 14 residues. CDR3 sequence reads: CASRTGGSNQPQHF. The CDR3 DNA sequence: TGTGCCAGCAGGACAGGGGGAAGCAATCAGCCCCAGCATTTT.

This chain links TRBV3-1 with TRBJ2-2; either TRBD1 or TRBD2 may fit D (5 bases each). This CDR3 comprises 14 residues. Trimming left V 2 bases short and J 4 bases short, with 8 bases between. Germline assignment: CDR1 LGHDT and CDR2 YNNKEL (reference sequence). This CDR3 is CASSQWGITGELFF. The DNA for the CDR3 is TGTGCCAGCAGCCAATGGGGGATCACCGGGGAGCTGTTTTTT.

This clonotype occurred many times. The chain has TRBV12-3 or TRBV12-4 and TRBJ2-1, with 8 bases lining up with TRBD2. V lost 6 bases and J lost 0; bases outside the gene matches: 4. The CDR3 loop spans 15 amino acids. The CDR3 protein is CASSITSGSYNEQFF. DNA of the CDR3: TGTGCCAGCAGCATCACTAGCGGCTCCTACAATGAGCAGTTCTTC.

This clonotype was picked up a small number of times. The chain is built from TRBV2 and TRBJ1-2; no definite D call. Germline-derived CDR1 and CDR2 are SNHLY and FYNNEI. This CDR3 has 12 amino acids. V was shortened by 7 bases and J by 4 bases, with 10 bases between the two germline ends. The CDR3, as DNA: TGTGCCAGCACTGGCAATAGCTATGGCTACACCTTC. Encoded protein: CASTGNSYGYTF.

This clonotype came up a few times. The chain employs TRBV6-2 or TRBV6-3 and TRBJ2-2; D is uncertain. This CDR3 has 15 amino acids. V was cut by 2 bases and J by 0 bases, with 7 bases left in between. The V gene's germline CDR1 is MNHEY and CDR2 SVGEGT. The CDR3 DNA sequence: TGTGCCAGCAGTTACCAGACAACGAACACCGGGGAGCTGTTTTTT. It codes for CASSYQTTNTGELFF.

The table lists this clonotype with many counts. V usage is TRBV7-2 and J usage is TRBJ2-7; 13 bases align to TRBD2. This CDR3 spans 16 amino acids. In germline, CDR1 is SGHTA, CDR2 FQGNSA. V was pared by 4 bases and J by 4 bases, with 7 bases of the junction left unmatched. The CDR3 DNA sequence: TGTGCCAGCAGCTCCGGACTAGCGGGGGTGGGATACGAGCAGTACTTC. This gives the protein CASSSGLAGVGYEQYF.